A single sample gave rise to the 8 T cell receptor beta chains below, sequenced in a study of blood T cell repertoires in COVID-19. Assay: immunoSEQ multiplex PCR; the TCRdb copy retains only in-frame clones and omits some. The sample gives tens of thousands of clones, roughly 82% of which show up once; about an eighth is in the top ten. The sample comprised peripheral blood. All receptors derive from a woman older than 75 with acute or convalescent COVID-19.

This chain links TRBV6-5 with TRBJ1-4; a weak D match, TRBD1 (6 bases). CDR1 MNHEY and CDR2 SVGAGI come from the germline V gene. The V end lost 6 bases, the J end lost 13 bases, and 21 bases lay between the germline ends. The length of the CDR3 is 14 residues. The CDR3 nucleotides read TGTGCCAGCAGGCAACCGGGACAAGGCCTGGGACTGTTTTTT. This gives the protein CASRQPGQGLGLFF.

This rearrangement joins TRBV10-3 to TRBJ1-2; 8 nucleotides match TRBD1. V dropped 6 bases and J dropped 1; count of bases not matched to a gene: 4. This CDR3 has 14 residues. Per the germline V gene, CDR1 is ENHRY and CDR2 is SYGVKD. This CDR3 is CAIREGQGNYGYTF. The CDR3 DNA reads as TGTGCCATCAGGGAAGGACAGGGTAACTATGGCTACACCTTC.

This chain joins TRBV7-9 and TRBJ2-6, with TRBD1 matching 9 bases. Germline V CDR1 and CDR2: SEHNR, FQNEAQ (reference sequence). The V segment lost 1 base and the J segment 0 bases; nucleotides outside the gene matches: 7. This CDR3 region has 19 residues. The CDR3 is CASSLGLGTGSSGANVLTF. DNA for the CDR3: TGTGCCAGCAGCTTAGGCTTAGGGACAGGGAGCTCTGGGGCCAACGTCCTGACTTTC.

This clone was seen only a few times. The V call is TRBV29-1, the J call TRBJ2-7, with D perhaps matching TRBD2 (5 bases). Trimming removed 4 bases from V and 0 bases from J, with 10 bases in between. Looked up from germline, CDR1 is SQVTM and CDR2 is ANQGSEA. This CDR3 is built from 13 residues. The CDR3 DNA follows: TGCAGCGTTGGAGGGTCTACCTCCTACGAGCAGTACTTC. Encoded protein: CSVGGSTSYEQYF.

The chain couples TRBV24-1 to TRBJ2-2; D gene ambiguous. This CDR3 region has 15 residues. CDR1 KGHDR and CDR2 SFDVKD come from the germline V gene. V lost 3 bases and J 3 bases, leaving 10 bases between the germline ends. The CDR3 protein is CATSDGLADTGELFF. In DNA form, the CDR3 reads TGTGCCACCAGTGATGGTTTAGCAGACACCGGGGAGCTGTTTTTT.

There are a few counts of this clone. This sequence joins TRBV4-2 and TRBJ1-1; 11 bases align to TRBD1. In germline, CDR1 is LGHNA, CDR2 YNFKEQ. The V and J ends lost 0 bases and 4 bases, in that order; junction bases with no gene match: 7. This CDR3 region has 17 residues. CDR3 coding DNA: TGTGCCAGCAGCCAAGATCTGGACAGGGGGCAGGTCACTGAAGCTTTCTTT. Its translation: CASSQDLDRGQVTEAFF.

The count of this clone is one. This chain uses TRBV6-4 with TRBJ2-7; 8 positions match TRBD1. The CDR3 spans 12 residues. CDR1 and CDR2 from the germline V gene are MRHNA and SNTAGT. After removal of 5 bases from V and 5 bases from J, the junction contained 2 bases not matched to a gene. The CDR3 DNA reads TGTGCCAGCAGTATGACAGGGGACGAGCAGTACTTC. It yields the protein CASSMTGDEQYF.

The rearrangement links TRBV11-2 to TRBJ2-1, with 7 positions matching TRBD2. The CDR3 has 15 residues. After removal of 5 bases from V and 3 bases from J, the junction contained 7 bases not matched to a gene. Per germline, CDR1 SGHAT and CDR2 FQNNGV. The CDR3 here is CASSRRELYYNEQFF. In DNA form, the CDR3 reads TGTGCCAGCAGCCGGCGGGAGTTATACTACAATGAGCAGTTCTTC.